The 22 T cell receptor beta chains below come from one sample, sequenced in a study of cytomegalovirus exposure and HLA in healthy donors. The PCR contained 60 Vbeta and 13 Jbeta primers. Method: immunoSEQ multiplex PCR; TCRdb's copy keeps in-frame clones and lacks some. Of about 89,000 clones listed, 65% to 80% are singletons. Sequenced: PBMCs. The origin of the receptors is a man younger than 40 in good health and CMV-seropositive.

The gene calls are TRBV9 and TRBJ2-2, with TRBD2 matching 7 bases. The germline V gene has CDR1 SGDLS and CDR2 YYNGEE. The trim removed 6 bases at V and 2 bases at J, leaving 10 bases unmatched. This CDR3 comprises 16 residues. The CDR3 region is CASNNLRDYNTGELFF. The DNA of the CDR3 is TGTGCCAGCAACAACCTCCGGGACTACAACACCGGGGAGCTGTTTTTT.

The chain is built from TRBV7-9 and TRBJ2-4, with 7 nucleotides matching TRBD2. V lost 1 base, J lost 3 bases, and 12 bases stayed unmatched. Germline V CDR1 and CDR2: SEHNR, FQNEAQ (reference sequence). CDR3 size: 18 residues. The CDR3 DNA sequence: TGTGCCAGCAGCTTAGGAGCCGCGGGAGAAAACGGCAAAAACATTCAGTACTTC. It is translated as CASSLGAAGENGKNIQYF.

The gene calls are TRBV29-1 and TRBJ2-3; tentatively, D is TRBD2 (7 bases). This CDR3 spans 13 amino acids. Germline CDR1 is SQVTM and CDR2 is ANQGSEA. V lost 3 bases and J 5 bases, leaving 12 bases between the germline ends. The chain's CDR3 is CSVERGRGDTQYF. CDR3 DNA: TGCAGCGTTGAGAGGGGGAGGGGAGATACGCAGTATTTT.

The chain links TRBV19 to TRBJ2-7; 7 nucleotides align to TRBD2. The CDR3 contains 13 residues. Germline lookup yields CDR1 LNHDA and CDR2 SQIVND (reference sequence). V shed 0 bases and J 4 bases; nucleotides not matched to a gene: 0. The CDR3 nucleotides read TGTGCCAGTAGTATAGATAGCGGGTACGAGCAGTACTTC. Translated, it gives CASSIDSGYEQYF.

V and J are TRBV5-8 and TRBJ1-5, with 7 positions matching TRBD1. V trimming: 4 bases; J trimming: 2 bases; junction bases outside the gene matches: 6. The length of the CDR3 is 15 residues. The germline V gene encodes CDR1 SGHTS and CDR2 YDEGEE. The CDR3: CASSETGTRNQPQHF. For the CDR3, the DNA is TGTGCCAGCAGCGAGACAGGGACCCGCAATCAGCCCCAGCATTTT.

The rearrangement joins TRBV4-1 to TRBJ2-7; the match to TRBD1 covers 8 bases. There are 15 residues in the CDR3. Germline V lookup: CDR1 MGHRA, CDR2 YSYEKL. The ends lost 4 bases at V and 3 bases at J; junction bases unmatched: 8. CDR3 in DNA: TGCGCCAGCAGCCTGGACAGGGCCGGGGTCTACGAGCAGTACTTC. The encoded protein is CASSLDRAGVYEQYF.

The chain uses TRBV5-1 and TRBJ1-2; D is unclear. The CDR3 sequence is 15 residues long. Germline V gene sequence: CDR1 SGHRS, CDR2 YFSETQ. The V end was cut by 0 bases, the J end by 3 bases, with 12 bases between. The CDR3, as DNA: TGCGCCAGCAGCTTGGTCCCGGCCGGAGACTATGGCTACACCTTC. It encodes CASSLVPAGDYGYTF.

The chain recombines TRBV14 with TRBJ1-2, with a tentative D call TRBD1 (5 bases). CDR3 length equals 16 residues. V was clipped by 0 bases and J by 4 bases, with 15 bases between them. Germline lookup yields CDR1 SGHDN and CDR2 FVKESK. The CDR3 protein is CASSQDLRGGIYGYTF. CDR3 nucleotide sequence: TGTGCCAGCAGCCAAGATCTTCGGGGGGGGATCTATGGCTACACCTTC.

This clone has more than one count but fewer than ten. The chain uses TRBV30 and TRBJ2-7, with TRBD2 identical over 8 bases. The junction had 11 bases not matched to a gene; V was cut back by 2 bases and J by 5 bases. There are 15 residues in the CDR3. Germline loops: CDR1 GTSNPN, CDR2 SVGIG (reference sequence). The chain's CDR3 is CAWSSRRGGMDEQYF. The CDR3 bases are TGTGCCTGGAGTTCACGACGGGGGGGCATGGACGAGCAGTACTTC.

This clone was picked up many times. The rearrangement links TRBV13 to TRBJ2-1; 9 bases map to TRBD1. Trimming cost V 3 bases and J 5 bases; bases outside gene matches: 5. The CDR3 runs 15 residues. Germline V gene sequence: CDR1 PRHDT, CDR2 FYEKMQ (reference sequence). The CDR3 is CASSFTGGINNEQFF. The CDR3, as DNA: TGTGCCAGCAGCTTCACAGGGGGCATCAACAATGAGCAGTTCTTC.

This clone has only a few counts. The chain is built from TRBV5-6 and TRBJ1-6; TRBD1 aligns across 9 bases. Germline V gene lookup returns CDR1 SGHDT and CDR2 YYEEEE. V gave up 4 bases and J gave up 7 bases; unmatched junction bases: 12. The CDR3 spans 17 residues. CDR3 coding DNA: TGTGCCAGCAGCCGACAGGGGGGTCGGGTTGGCAATTCACCCCTCCACTTT. It specifies CASSRQGGRVGNSPLHF.

This sequence joins TRBV15 and TRBJ1-2, with D perhaps TRBD1 (6 bases). CDR3 length: 15 amino acids. Trimming removed 4 bases at V and 8 bases at J, with 20 bases between. CDR1 LNHNV and CDR2 YYDKDF come from the germline V gene (reference sequence). The CDR3 region has the DNA TGTGCCACCAGCAATAGAAGGGGACACCTGGAAGGCTACACCTTC. Residues: CATSNRRGHLEGYTF. Full variable domain (remainder filled in from reference TRBV15 and TRBJ1-2): DAMVIQNPRYQVTQFGKPVTLSCSQTLNHNVMYWYQQKSSQAPKLLFHYYDKDFNNEADTPDNFQSRRPNTSFCFLDIRSPGLGDTAMYLCATSNRRGHLEGYTFGSGTRLTVV.

The V and J genes are TRBV7-3 and TRBJ2-2; D is perhaps TRBD1 (5 bases). The germline CDR1 and CDR2 sequences are SGHTA and FQGTGA. There are 13 residues in the CDR3. With 3 bases removed from V and 4 bases from J, the gap between germline ends came to 6 bases. The CDR3 loop reads CASSFGATGELFF. CDR3 nucleotides: TGTGCCAGCAGCTTTGGGGCCACCGGGGAGCTGTTTTTT. The full variable domain, in which reference TRBV7-3 and TRBJ2-2 provide the parts outside the CDR3, is GAGVSQTPSNKVTEKGKYVELRCDPISGHTALYWYRQSLGQGPEFLIYFQGTGAADDSGLPNDRFFAVRPEGSVSTLKIQRTERGDSAVYLCASSFGATGELFFGEGSRLTVL.

This chain uses TRBV7-6 with TRBJ1-1; weak D call: TRBD1 (5 bases). This CDR3 is 13 amino acids long. Germline V lookup: CDR1 SGHVS, CDR2 FNYEAQ. Trimming cost V 4 bases and J 4 bases, with 10 bases left between them. The CDR3: CASSSPGGTEAFF. The DNA of the CDR3 is TGTGCCAGCAGCTCTCCCGGGGGCACTGAAGCTTTCTTT.

The CDR3 spells CASSLGGGANQPQHF. Written as DNA, the CDR3 is TGCGCCAGCAGCTTGGGTGGAGGGGCCAATCAGCCCCAGCATTTT. J is TRBJ1-5 and V is TRBV5-1, with a possible D match to TRBD1 (5 bases). From germline, CDR1 is SGHRS and CDR2 YFSETQ. The V end was cut by 0 bases, the J end by 3 bases, with 10 bases between. This CDR3 is built from 15 residues.

This chain uses TRBV28 with TRBJ2-3; the D gene is possibly TRBD1 (5 bases). The CDR3 loop spans 17 amino acids. CDR1 and CDR2 (germline): MDHEN, SYDVKM. V lost 8 bases to trimming and J lost 3 bases, with 24 bases between them. CDR3 bases: TGTGCCAGCCTGCCGACAGCTCACCGGCAAACTACAGATACGCAGTATTTT. This encodes CASLPTAHRQTTDTQYF.

The chain links TRBV7-9 to TRBJ2-5, with 12 bases that match TRBD2. CDR3 length: 16 residues. Germline values: CDR1 SEHNR, CDR2 FQNEAQ (reference sequence). Trimming removed 6 bases from V and 1 base from J; junction bases left unmatched: 6. CDR3 coding DNA: TGTGCCAGCAGACCACGACTAGCGGGGGCCCAAGAGACCCAGTACTTC. Encoded protein: CASRPRLAGAQETQYF. Drawing the rest from reference TRBV7-9 and TRBJ2-5, the complete variable domain is DTGVSQNPRHKITKRGQNVTFRCDPISEHNRLYWYRQTLGQGPEFLTYFQNEAQLEKSRLLSDRFSAERPKGSFSTLEIQRTEQGDSAMYLCASRPRLAGAQETQYFGPGTRLLVL.

The V and J genes are TRBV5-1 and TRBJ2-1; 8 bases map to TRBD2. The CDR3 covers 16 residues. V shed 7 bases, J shed 4 bases, and the junction held 13 bases outside the gene matches. From germline, CDR1 is SGHRS and CDR2 YFSETQ. In DNA form, the CDR3 reads TGCGCCAGCGCCCTAAACTACGGGGGGGTATACAATGAGCAGTTCTTC. Translated: CASALNYGGVYNEQFF.

The CDR3 protein is CASSLAGDRGYNEQFF. CDR3 nucleotide sequence: TGTGCCAGCAGCTTGGCTGGGGACAGGGGTTACAATGAGCAGTTCTTC. The genes are TRBV5-6 and TRBJ2-1; 10 nucleotides agree with TRBD1. V shed 0 bases, J shed 4 bases, and the junction held 4 bases outside the gene matches. CDR1 is SGHDT and CDR2 is YYEEEE in the germline V gene. This CDR3 has 16 residues.

The chain employs TRBV19 and TRBJ1-1, with D tentatively TRBD1 (6 bases). Germline V gives CDR1 LNHDA, CDR2 SQIVND (reference sequence). The length of the CDR3 is 16 residues. V lost 1 base to trimming and J lost 1 base, with 13 bases between them. This CDR3 is CASSIAQGLGNTEAFF. The CDR3 nucleotides are TGTGCCAGTAGTATAGCACAGGGATTGGGGAACACTGAAGCTTTCTTT.

This clone was counted many times. The gene calls are TRBV2 and TRBJ2-7; D may be TRBD2 (6 bases). V lost 6 bases and J 0 bases, leaving 18 bases between the germline ends. The CDR3 extends over 16 amino acids. CDR1 and CDR2 from the germline V gene are SNHLY and FYNNEI. This chain's CDR3 is CASSLEGSGSSYEQYF. In DNA, the CDR3 is TGTGCCAGCAGCTTAGAAGGTAGCGGAAGCTCCTACGAGCAGTACTTC.

The chain recombines TRBV11-1 with TRBJ2-5, with TRBD2 matching over 13 bases. Trimming took 0 bases from V and 13 from J; bases not matched to a gene: 8. Germline lookup yields CDR1 SGHAT and CDR2 FQDESV (reference sequence). There are 15 residues in the CDR3. In nucleotides, the CDR3 is TGTGCCAGCAGCTTAGCCGGACTAGCGGGGGCCCATCGGTACTTC. Its translation is CASSLAGLAGAHRYF.